The 22 T cell receptor beta chains given below trace back to one sample, sequenced in a study of shared clonotypes between healthy human individuals. Sequenced by immunoSEQ multiplex PCR; TCRdb stores in-frame clones only, minus some. The table shows about 2,500,000 clones, with approximately 92% occurring only once. Material for sequencing was naive CD4+ T cells sorted from blood. Subset denoted: CD45RA+ positively selected. Receptors were obtained from a man aged 18 to 29 in good health.

Details on this clone: At the DNA level, this CDR3 is encoded by other sequences in the same sample as well. The chain combines TRBV18 with TRBJ2-5, with D uncertain. This CDR3 region has 14 residues. The germline CDR1 and CDR2 sequences are KGHSH and LQKENI. Deletions cut 2 bases from V and 5 bases from J, with 12 bases between. CDR3 bases: TGTGCCAGCTCACCAACCGGCCTAGGGGAGACCCAGTACTTC. Translation gives CASSPTGLGETQYF.

The genes are TRBV4-1 and TRBJ1-4; D unclear. Trimming shortened V by 8 bases and J by 4 bases, and 17 bases separated the two germline ends. The CDR3 runs 15 residues. Germline CDR1 is MGHRA and CDR2 is YSYEKL. CDR3 sequence (DNA): TGCGCCAGCCGAGATTCAGGAGCCCTTAATGAAAAACTGTTTTTT. This codes for CASRDSGALNEKLFF.

V gene TRBV18 combines with J gene TRBJ1-3; unclear D gene. The V and J ends lost 0 bases and 2 bases respectively, with 14 bases between them. CDR1 is KGHSH, CDR2 LQKENI, per germline. The CDR3 has 17 amino acids. CDR3 in DNA: TGTGCCAGCTCACCACCGGGTCAGCAACTTACTGGAAACACCATATATTTT. It yields the protein CASSPPGQQLTGNTIYF.

The V and J genes are TRBV7-9 and TRBJ2-5, with D tentatively TRBD2 (6 bases). The V and J ends lost 5 bases and 5 bases respectively, with 18 bases between them. CDR3 size: 15 residues. Looked up from germline, CDR1 is SEHNR and CDR2 is FQNEAQ (reference sequence). CDR3 region: CASSPGTSPGETQYF. CDR3 bases: TGTGCCAGCAGCCCCGGGACTTCCCCAGGGGAGACCCAGTACTTC.

The gene calls are TRBV9 and TRBJ1-4; D unclear. V lost 3 bases and J lost 8, with 11 bases in between. The CDR3 runs to 13 residues. The germline CDR1 and CDR2 sequences are SGDLS and YYNGEE. The CDR3 here is CASSAGPKEKLFF. DNA of the CDR3: TGTGCCAGCAGCGCCGGCCCGAAGGAAAAACTGTTTTTT.

The chain is built from TRBV11-2 and TRBJ2-1, with no clear D. Trimming removed 3 bases at V and 2 bases at J, with 11 bases between. The V gene's germline CDR1 is SGHAT and CDR2 FQNNGV. The CDR3 totals 15 residues. The CDR3 loop is CASSFQTSTYNEQFF. CDR3 nucleotides: TGTGCCAGCAGCTTCCAGACAAGTACCTACAATGAGCAGTTCTTC.

V is TRBV30 and J is TRBJ2-3; D may be TRBD1 (5 bases). The CDR3 is 12 residues long. The V and J ends lost 5 bases and 9 bases respectively, with 15 bases between them. Germline V gene sequence: CDR1 GTSNPN, CDR2 SVGIG (reference sequence). CDR3 nucleotides: TGTGCCTGGGGCAACCAGGGTGGGACGCAGTATTTT. Protein sequence: CAWGNQGGTQYF.

As regards this clone: The identical CDR3 is also encoded by other nucleotide sequences in the sample. This chain joins TRBV5-1 and TRBJ2-3, with 7 bases fitting TRBD2. Germline V gene lookup returns CDR1 SGHRS and CDR2 YFSETQ. The CDR3 totals 14 residues. Trimming removed 4 bases from V and 1 base from J; junction bases left unmatched: 3. CDR3 bases: TGCGCCAGCAGCCCGGGGGGTGGCACAGATACGCAGTATTTT. Its translation: CASSPGGGTDTQYF.

This chain links TRBV6-5 with TRBJ1-6, with D uncertain. V gave up 3 bases and J gave up 5 bases, with 14 bases separating them. CDR1 MNHEY and CDR2 SVGAGI come from the germline V gene. The CDR3 loop spans 16 amino acids. In DNA form, the CDR3 reads TGTGCCAGCAGTTATCGCATCCGGGGAGATAATTCACCCCTCCACTTT. Amino acid sequence: CASSYRIRGDNSPLHF.

This chain links TRBV7-9 with TRBJ1-5; 7 bases line up with TRBD1. This CDR3 region has 14 residues. Germline lookup yields CDR1 SEHNR and CDR2 FQNEAQ (reference sequence). The V and J ends lost 1 base and 8 bases, in that order; junction bases with no gene match: 5. CDR3 protein: CASSLETGREPQHF. For the CDR3, the DNA is TGTGCCAGCAGCTTAGAGACAGGGCGTGAGCCCCAGCATTTT.

The chain is built from TRBV5-4 and TRBJ2-3; D is possibly TRBD1 or TRBD2 (5 bases each). CDR1 and CDR2 from the germline V gene are SGHNT and YYREEE (reference sequence). The V and J ends lost 4 bases and 0 bases respectively, with 12 bases between them. The CDR3 is 15 amino acids. Here the CDR3 DNA reads TGTGCCAGCAGCCCTTCGGGACCTAGCACAGATACGCAGTATTTT. This encodes CASSPSGPSTDTQYF.

CDR3 protein: CASSPRTGEASGANVLTF. The CDR3 nucleotides are TGCGCCAGCAGCCCCCGGACAGGGGAGGCATCCGGGGCCAACGTCCTGACTTTC. The V gene is TRBV5-1, the J gene TRBJ2-6; 9 positions agree with TRBD1. This CDR3 is 18 amino acids long. Germline V gene sequence: CDR1 SGHRS, CDR2 YFSETQ. The V and J ends lost 4 bases and 4 bases, in that order; junction bases with no gene match: 12.

The rearrangement links TRBV5-4 to TRBJ1-1; possible D gene TRBD1, 5 bases. Trimming took 4 bases from V and 1 from J, leaving 11 bases between them. The CDR3 runs 14 residues. The germline V gene encodes CDR1 SGHNT and CDR2 YYREEE (reference sequence). CDR3 nucleotides: TGTGCCAGCAGCCCGGACACTCGGAACACTGAAGCTTTCTTT. Amino acids: CASSPDTRNTEAFF.

The V and J genes are TRBV12-5 and TRBJ2-1, with TRBD2 matching 9 bases. Germline values: CDR1 LGHNT, CDR2 FRNRAP. The CDR3 runs 17 residues. J was trimmed by 0 bases and V by 4 bases; bases with no gene match: 7. The CDR3 reads CASGSKAGGSSYNEQFF. CDR3 nucleotide sequence: TGTGCTAGTGGTTCCAAGGCGGGAGGGAGCTCCTACAATGAGCAGTTCTTC.

The chain recombines TRBV4-3 with TRBJ1-2, with 8 positions matching TRBD1. The CDR3 totals 15 residues. Per germline, CDR1 LGHNA and CDR2 YSLEER. The ends lost 0 bases at V and 5 bases at J; junction bases unmatched: 5. CDR3 loop: CASSQDHQGAYGYTF. The CDR3 coding sequence is TGCGCCAGCAGCCAAGATCACCAGGGGGCGTATGGCTACACCTTC.

The chain couples TRBV6-6 to TRBJ2-4; D unclear. CDR1 is MNHNY and CDR2 is SVGAGI in the germline V gene (reference sequence). V lost 2 bases and J 5 bases, leaving 10 bases between the germline ends. The length of the CDR3 is 14 residues. CDR3 DNA: TGTGCCAGCAGTTACGGATCGTCCGAAAACATTCAGTACTTC. Translating gives CASSYGSSENIQYF.

The chain joins TRBV29-1 to TRBJ1-1; D is perhaps TRBD1 (6 bases). Trimming left V 8 bases short and J 3 bases short, with 16 bases between. Germline V gene sequence: CDR1 SQVTM, CDR2 ANQGSEA. The CDR3 is 13 residues long. For the CDR3, the DNA is TGCAGCACACGTCGAGGGGGGGACACTGAAGCTTTCTTT. It encodes CSTRRGGDTEAFF.

This sequence joins TRBV18 and TRBJ1-1, with D tentatively TRBD1 (5 bases). V lost 5 bases and J 1 base, leaving 11 bases between the germline ends. CDR1 and CDR2 from the germline V gene are KGHSH and LQKENI. CDR3 length equals 14 residues. The CDR3 reads CASSRSGGNTEAFF. The CDR3 nucleotides are TGTGCCAGCTCAAGATCGGGGGGGAACACTGAAGCTTTCTTT.

The genes are TRBV7-2 and TRBJ2-7, with 8 bases fitting TRBD2. Germline lookup yields CDR1 SGHTA and CDR2 FQGNSA. Trimming cost V 1 base and J 6 bases; bases outside gene matches: 5. The CDR3 totals 14 residues. The CDR3 region has the DNA TGTGCCAGCAGCTTAGGGGGGAGCGGGAGCGAGCAGTACTTC. Protein product: CASSLGGSGSEQYF.

This clone was found once. The chain combines TRBV11-2 with TRBJ2-1, with D uncertain. With 1 base removed from V and 1 base from J, the gap between germline ends came to 5 bases. Germline V CDR1 and CDR2: SGHAT, FQNNGV. This CDR3 contains 14 residues. The CDR3 reads CASSLGVSYNEQFF. The CDR3 DNA is TGTGCCAGCAGCTTAGGAGTTTCCTACAATGAGCAGTTCTTC.

The rearrangement uses TRBV2 and TRBJ2-3; TRBD2 aligns across 11 bases. Germline V gene lookup returns CDR1 SNHLY and CDR2 FYNNEI. The length of the CDR3 is 16 residues. The junction had 7 bases not matched to a gene; V was cut back by 3 bases and J by 5 bases. CDR3 sequence reads: CASSDGLAGGGDTQYF. The CDR3, as DNA: TGTGCCAGCAGTGACGGACTAGCGGGTGGGGGAGATACGCAGTATTTT.

The V gene is TRBV10-3, the J gene TRBJ1-1; D might be TRBD1 (5 bases). Germline loops: CDR1 ENHRY, CDR2 SYGVKD. The germline V and J ends were trimmed by 5 bases and 8 bases, with 21 bases remaining between them. The CDR3 is made up of 15 amino acids. Written as DNA, the CDR3 is TGTGCCATCAGTTCCCTGGCGGGGCGGACTGGGGAAGCTTTCTTT. Its protein is CAISSLAGRTGEAFF.